This entry lists 17 T cell receptor beta chains sequenced from one sample in a study of PD-L1 blockade in urothelial cancer. Sequenced by immunoSEQ multiplex PCR; TCRdb stores in-frame clones only, minus some. Here the sample spans over 15,000 clones, around 83% being singletons. Time point indicated: peripheral blood 6 weeks after treatment start. The material sequenced was PBMCs, taken around atezolizumab (anti-PD-L1) treatment. The receptors shown here come from a middle-aged man with urothelial cancer.

This sequence joins TRBV5-6 and TRBJ2-1, with 12 nucleotides matching TRBD2. V lost 5 bases to trimming and J lost 6 bases; unmatched junction nucleotides: 9. This CDR3 contains 16 residues. Germline V lookup: CDR1 SGHDT, CDR2 YYEEEE. Written as DNA, the CDR3 is TGTGCCAGCAGTCACGATGGGGGACTAGCGGGCAATGAGCAGTTCTTC. It specifies CASSHDGGLAGNEQFF.

This clone was observed once. V gene TRBV7-2 combines with J gene TRBJ2-7; TRBD2 matches 12 bases. J lost 7 bases, V lost 5 bases, and 12 bases had no gene match. Germline CDR1 reads SGHTA; CDR2 reads FQGNSA. This CDR3 is 16 amino acids long. The CDR3 spells CASSTRLAGGLAEQYF. CDR3 nucleotides: TGTGCCAGCAGCACCCGGCTAGCGGGAGGGTTAGCTGAGCAGTACTTC.

The chain has TRBV11-2 and TRBJ2-1; 11 bases fit TRBD2. Trimming cost V 3 bases and J 2 bases; bases outside gene matches: 3. Germline loops: CDR1 SGHAT, CDR2 FQNNGV. The CDR3 runs 16 residues. This CDR3 is CASSFSGGAAYNEQFF. CDR3 sequence (DNA): TGTGCCAGCAGCTTTAGCGGGGGGGCCGCCTACAATGAGCAGTTCTTC.

There are a few counts of this clone. V is TRBV10-2 and J is TRBJ2-5; 10 bases align to TRBD2. The CDR3 runs 15 residues. Trimming cost V 1 base and J 4 bases; bases outside gene matches: 3. In germline, CDR1 is WSHSY, CDR2 SAAADI. The CDR3 sequence: CASSELGTSVETQYF. CDR3 nucleotides: TGCGCCAGCAGTGAGTTAGGGACTAGCGTAGAGACCCAGTACTTC.

This clone turned up a few times. This chain connects TRBV11-3 to TRBJ2-5, with D uncertain. From germline, CDR1 is SGHNT and CDR2 YENEEA. Trimming took 0 bases from V and 5 from J, leaving 4 bases between them. The CDR3 extends over 12 amino acids. The CDR3 DNA reads as TGTGCCAGCAGCTTAGATAGCGAGACCCAGTACTTC. Residues: CASSLDSETQYF.

This clone appeared a single time. The genes are TRBV6-1 and TRBJ1-1; the match to TRBD1 covers 9 bases. The germline gives CDR1 MNHNS, CDR2 SASEGT. The CDR3 spans 15 residues. The J segment lost 2 bases and the V segment lost 3 bases, leaving 4 bases of the junction unmatched. The CDR3 region has the DNA TGTGCCAGCAGTGAGCGACAGGGGGTTAACACTGAAGCTTTCTTT. Translated: CASSERQGVNTEAFF.

The genes are TRBV19 and TRBJ2-1; 14 bases map to TRBD2. The CDR3 is 14 residues long. The V segment lost 6 bases and the J segment 7 bases; nucleotides outside the gene matches: 2. The germline V gene encodes CDR1 LNHDA and CDR2 SQIVND (reference sequence). The CDR3 is CASSRLAGGNEQFF. The CDR3 DNA sequence: TGTGCCAGTAGCCGACTAGCGGGAGGGAATGAGCAGTTCTTC.

V gene TRBV28 combines with J gene TRBJ2-7; 9 bases map to TRBD2. The CDR3 has 13 residues. V shed 4 bases and J 5 bases; nucleotides not matched to a gene: 3. Germline V CDR1 and CDR2: MDHEN, SYDVKM. CDR3 nucleotide sequence: TGTGCCAGCAGTTCTCAGCGGGAGGACGAGCAGTACTTC. Translation gives CASSSQREDEQYF.

The V call is TRBV12-5, the J call TRBJ2-1; D remains unclear. The CDR3 is made up of 15 amino acids. Trimming took 1 base from V and 0 from J, leaving 7 bases between them. Germline V gives CDR1 LGHNT, CDR2 FRNRAP. DNA of the CDR3: TGTGCTAGTGGTTTGGGTCTGAGCTCCTACAATGAGCAGTTCTTC. It encodes CASGLGLSSYNEQFF.

This clone has just one count. The rearrangement joins TRBV28 to TRBJ2-7; TRBD1 aligns across 9 bases. Per germline, CDR1 MDHEN and CDR2 SYDVKM. CDR3 length: 15 amino acids. With 2 bases clipped from V and 5 bases from J, the junction kept 7 bases outside the gene matches. CDR3 nucleotide sequence: TGTGCCAGCAGTTTAGGATTGACAGGGGGACACGAGCAGTACGTC. Its translation: CASSLGLTGGHEQYV.

This clone appeared a few times. V and J are TRBV2 and TRBJ2-5; 8 nucleotides align to TRBD2. The CDR3 totals 16 residues. Unmatched junction bases numbered 11, after V lost 7 bases and J lost 1 base. Germline assignment: CDR1 SNHLY and CDR2 FYNNEI. The CDR3 DNA is TGTGCCAGCACCGCAACCGGGACTAGTAGCCAAGAGACCCAGTACTTC. Translating it yields CASTATGTSSQETQYF.

The chain employs TRBV20-1 and TRBJ2-5; no clear D. Per germline, CDR1 DFQATT and CDR2 SNEGSKA (reference sequence). The CDR3 covers 11 residues. Trimming stripped 0 bases from V and 4 bases from J, with 3 bases between. CDR3 DNA: TGCAGTGCTAGAGACCGAGAGACCCAGTACTTC. It specifies CSARDRETQYF.

CDR3 region: CASSATGANEKLFF. CDR3 nucleotide sequence: TGCGCCAGCAGCGCGACAGGGGCTAATGAAAAACTGTTTTTT. The V call is TRBV5-1, the J call TRBJ1-4; TRBD1 matches 8 bases. The CDR3 runs 14 residues. Germline V gives CDR1 SGHRS, CDR2 YFSETQ. The V gene end was trimmed by 4 bases and the J gene end by 3 bases; junction bases not matched to a gene: 2.

V is TRBV10-3 and J is TRBJ1-2, with D hard to call. This CDR3 region has 16 residues. CDR1 ENHRY and CDR2 SYGVKD come from the germline V gene. Deletions cut 4 bases from V and 6 bases from J, with 21 bases between. Written as DNA, the CDR3 is TGTGCCATCAGTGGCTCTTCGCCAGAAACAATCGATGGCTACACCTTC. Protein product: CAISGSSPETIDGYTF.

The chain carries TRBV18 and TRBJ2-6, with 10 bases identical to TRBD2. Germline assignment: CDR1 KGHSH and CDR2 LQKENI. CDR3 length: 19 amino acids. V lost 7 bases, J lost 2 bases, and 14 bases stayed unmatched. The CDR3 DNA sequence: TGTGCCAGCTTACCCCTCGGGCCTAGCGGGGGAGCTGGGGCCAACGTCCTGACTTTC. It specifies CASLPLGPSGGAGANVLTF.

The chain is built from TRBV6-1 and TRBJ2-1; TRBD1 agrees at 9 bases. Looked up from germline, CDR1 is MNHNS and CDR2 is SASEGT. After removal of 4 bases from V and 10 bases from J, the junction contained 5 bases not matched to a gene. This CDR3 contains 13 residues. CDR3 DNA sequence: TGTGCCAGCAGTGTAACCGGGACAGGGGAGCAGTTCTTC. This encodes CASSVTGTGEQFF.

J is TRBJ2-3 and V is TRBV19, with TRBD2 matching 9 bases. V was clipped by 5 bases and J by 1 base; unmatched bases: 4. CDR1 LNHDA and CDR2 SQIVND come from the germline V gene (reference sequence). The CDR3 sequence is 15 residues long. The chain's CDR3 is CASSLLAGGTDTQYF. The CDR3 bases are TGTGCCAGTAGTCTATTAGCGGGAGGCACAGATACGCAGTATTTT.